This T cell receptor (beta chain) was identified in a study of patients and donors after allogeneic stem cell transplantation. This clonotype was seen a few times. TCRdb analysed the RT-PCR reads with MiXCR anew, one entry per CDR3 protein. In the table there are about 160,000 distinct CDR3 sequences, approximately 30% of which are singletons. V was clipped by 2 bases and J by 2 bases, with 14 bases between them. Germline CDR1 and CDR2: ENHRY and SYGVKD. CDR3 length equals 16 residues. Material for sequencing was blood, either unsorted or a sorted T cell fraction (not recorded which). The gene calls are TRBV10-3 and TRBJ2-3, with a tentative D call TRBD2 (5 bases). The origin of this receptor is a human donor who was either an allogeneic HSCT recipient or a stem cell or donor lymphocyte infusion donor (not recorded which). It is not recorded whose cells these are; they may come from a transplant donor. CDR3 amino acids: CAISEVGRELTDTQYF. CDR3 sequence (DNA): TGTGCCATCAGTGAGGTCGGTCGGGAACTCACAGATACGCAGTATTTT.